This T cell receptor beta chain was profiled in a study of blood T cell repertoires in COVID-19. TCRdb keeps only in-frame clones here, not all; method: immunoSEQ multiplex PCR. Of 40,000 or so clones listed, roughly nine tenths were seen once; the top ten hold about 2.2%. The CDR3 has 13 amino acids. Germline assignment: CDR1 LNHNV and CDR2 YYDKDF (reference sequence). Deletions cut 1 base from V and 10 bases from J, with 11 bases between. Source material: peripheral blood. This chain joins TRBV15 and TRBJ2-1; TRBD1 is a possible D gene (6 bases). The sequence came from a man aged 50 to 60 with active COVID-19. The CDR3, as DNA: TGTGCCACCAGCAGAGGGGCAGGGACAGAGCAGTTCTTC. Amino acid sequence: CATSRGAGTEQFF.